A selection of T cell receptor beta chains follows, all from one sample in a study of CD39 and CD103 CD8 tumor-infiltrating T cells. Clones were sequenced by immunoSEQ multiplex PCR, and TCRdb holds only the in-frame ones, with some missing. The repertoire includes fewer than 5,000 clones, about 75% of them detected once, and 12% sits in the top ten. What was sequenced was CD8+ T cells sorted from blood. The receptors were gathered from a human donor with head and neck squamous cell carcinoma. CDR3s leave out the opening cysteine and the closing phenylalanine or tryptophan.

v_call,j_call,cdr3_aa
TRBV6-4,TRBJ2-3,ASSEGRSHTDTQY
TRBV9,TRBJ2-1,ASSPFGQVYNEQF
TRBV6-6,TRBJ1-1,ASSRQVMNTEAF
TRBV7-9,TRBJ2-2,ASLTPPGKETGELF
TRBV11-2,TRBJ2-1,ASSLNRDWINEQF
TRBV23-1,TRBJ1-6,ASSQMDICRNSPLH
TRBV14,TRBJ1-2,ASSQEARYGYT
TRBV6-4,TRBJ2-2,ASSELAGGTGELF
TRBV29-1,TRBJ1-3,SGPGQGDSGNTIY
TRBV2,TRBJ1-5,ASTPGPGTNQPQH
TRBV5-5,TRBJ1-4,ASSQVGGDSPEKLF
TRBV4-1,TRBJ2-7,ASSQEGQVYEQY
TRBV4-3,TRBJ2-1,ASSQDSGGYYNEQF
TRBV19,TRBJ2-1,ASSIRTGRNEQF
TRBV4-2,TRBJ2-2,ASSQGVTGRDTGELF
TRBV7-9,TRBJ1-2,ASSLRDRADLHGYT
TRBV30,TRBJ1-5,AWSAGTGADQPQH
TRBV11-2,TRBJ2-3,ASSLVAGGLGDTQY
TRBV4-3,TRBJ2-2,ASSQELGGGGGELF
TRBV27,TRBJ1-5,ASGLPIQPQH
TRBV11-2,TRBJ1-1,ASSPRTVGDEAF
TRBV30,TRBJ1-1,AWSDRVNTEAF
TRBV5-6,TRBJ2-7,ASSYGTGGYEQY
TRBV19,TRBJ1-4,ASSRGGGLTNEKLF
TRBV5-1,TRBJ2-1,ASSFRDRGDPNEQF
TRBV4-1,TRBJ2-7,ASSQYPQPESGEPYEQY
TRBV6-1,TRBJ2-2,ASSDWAGTGVGELF
TRBV6-1,TRBJ1-4,ASSASEEANEKLF
TRBV4-1,TRBJ2-7,ASSQEASGGLFEQY
TRBV11-2,TRBJ2-1,ASSPRAGRKVNNEQF
TRBV29-1,TRBJ1-2,SVAPGDGYT
TRBV19,TRBJ2-2,ASSIVHTGELF
TRBV10-3,TRBJ2-7,AISDSSYEQY
TRBV4-1,TRBJ2-5,ASSYSAGGIETQY
TRBV30,TRBJ2-3,AWSLDYTDTQY
TRBV7-8,TRBJ2-5,ASSIVNQETQY
TRBV5-4,TRBJ1-2,ASSFGQKTLDHYGYT
TRBV29-1,TRBJ2-5,SVADGRDQETQY
TRBV4-3,TRBJ2-3,ASSSSGLAGTDTQY
TRBV19,TRBJ1-1,ASSIGFGTEAF
TRBV7-6,TRBJ1-6,ASSLGPGSNSPLH
TRBV19,TRBJ1-5,ASSIPRGGLPQH
TRBV15,TRBJ2-7,ATSRRAGGRAYEQY
TRBV6-6,TRBJ2-7,ASSYSDRAYEQY
TRBV21-1,TRBJ1-2,ASSKGRGRGYT